These 7 T cell receptor beta chains share one sample of origin, sequenced in a study of beta chain features in type 1 diabetes (dated by TCRdb to the late 2010s). Broad study findings and their caveats: In all four CD4+ subsets, TCRB CDR3 length was moderately but significantly shorter in type 1 diabetes patients.

For these TCRs, the target antigens are not known. Receptors were amplified or captured by the immunoSEQ multiplex PCR assay. The High Capacity cDNA Reverse Transcription Kit was used to reverse transcribe all of the isolated RNA, meaning that expressed TCRB transcripts were what got sequenced. What TCRdb holds here is the immuneACCESS table cut down to in-frame rearrangements. Part of the clones is not present; checked against another copy, under half of the missing clones reflect an unresolved V gene, and the others are unexplained. The sample table records about 740,000 clones; 10% to 15% of these occur just once. The top ten hold approximately 0.021% of the sample. Sequencing was performed on naive CD4+ T cells from blood. This sample's cell subset or site label indicates: true naive CD4+ T cells. The receptors were sampled from a man between 18 and 29 years old with type 1 diabetes.

A few counts support this clone. The rearrangement links TRBV7-3 to TRBJ2-6, with 9 bases aligning to TRBD1. J gave up 0 bases and V 2 bases, and 2 bases lay outside the gene matches. Germline CDR1 and CDR2: SGHTA and FQGTGA. This CDR3 is 17 amino acids long. Written as DNA, the CDR3 is TGTGCCAGCAGCTTACAGGGACAGGGCTCTGGGGCCAACGTCCTGACTTTC. Amino acids: CASSLQGQGSGANVLTF.

This clone was seen a handful of times. This chain links TRBV27 with TRBJ2-7, with 10 bases aligning to TRBD2. CDR3 size: 15 residues. V shed 8 bases and J 6 bases; nucleotides not matched to a gene: 13. The germline V gene has CDR1 MNHEY and CDR2 SMNVEV (reference sequence). This CDR3 reads CASSREGTSAREQYF. For the CDR3, the DNA is TGTGCCAGCTCCCGGGAAGGGACTAGCGCTCGCGAGCAGTACTTC.

On this clone itself: Distinct nucleotide sequences in the sample also encode this CDR3. V and J are TRBV10-3 and TRBJ2-5; D is unresolved. This CDR3 is 13 amino acids long. Trimming cost V 4 bases and J 2 bases, with 8 bases left between them. Per the germline V gene, CDR1 is ENHRY and CDR2 is SYGVKD. CDR3 sequence: CAISGGSQETQYF. Here the CDR3 DNA reads TGTGCCATCAGTGGAGGCAGTCAAGAGACCCAGTACTTC.

This clone was counted between two and nine times. The chain carries TRBV5-1 and TRBJ1-2; 7 bases align to TRBD1. The CDR3 consists of 14 residues. Germline V lookup: CDR1 SGHRS, CDR2 YFSETQ. V was pared by 2 bases and J by 0 bases, with 1 base of the junction left unmatched. CDR3 nucleotides: TGCGCCAGCAGCTTTACAGGGGCTAACTATGGCTACACCTTC. This codes for CASSFTGANYGYTF.

This clone has more than one count but fewer than ten. This same CDR3 is encoded by further DNA sequences in the sample. This rearrangement joins TRBV7-9 to TRBJ1-1; D remains ambiguous. The CDR3 runs to 13 residues. Germline CDR1 SEHNR, CDR2 FQNEAQ (reference sequence). The V gene lost 3 bases and the J gene lost 2 bases, with 7 bases spanning the gap. For the CDR3, the DNA is TGTGCCAGCAGCTTCGATCCAAACACTGAAGCTTTCTTT. Protein product: CASSFDPNTEAFF.

The genes are TRBV7-9 and TRBJ2-3; D tentatively reads TRBD1 or TRBD2 (6 bases each). V was clipped by 3 bases and J by 5 bases, with 12 bases between them. This CDR3 contains 14 residues. Germline V gene lookup returns CDR1 SEHNR and CDR2 FQNEAQ (reference sequence). This CDR3 reads CASSLGGWGDTQYF. The DNA for the CDR3 is TGTGCCAGCAGCTTGGGGGGCTGGGGAGATACGCAGTATTTT.

This clone has just a few counts. The chain employs TRBV2 and TRBJ1-1; no definite D call. The germline V and J ends were trimmed by 3 bases and 3 bases, with 14 bases remaining between them. The CDR3 loop spans 15 amino acids. CDR1 SNHLY and CDR2 FYNNEI come from the germline V gene. The CDR3 region is CASSDLGTGDTEAFF. DNA for the CDR3: TGTGCCAGCAGTGATCTGGGTACTGGGGACACTGAAGCTTTCTTT.